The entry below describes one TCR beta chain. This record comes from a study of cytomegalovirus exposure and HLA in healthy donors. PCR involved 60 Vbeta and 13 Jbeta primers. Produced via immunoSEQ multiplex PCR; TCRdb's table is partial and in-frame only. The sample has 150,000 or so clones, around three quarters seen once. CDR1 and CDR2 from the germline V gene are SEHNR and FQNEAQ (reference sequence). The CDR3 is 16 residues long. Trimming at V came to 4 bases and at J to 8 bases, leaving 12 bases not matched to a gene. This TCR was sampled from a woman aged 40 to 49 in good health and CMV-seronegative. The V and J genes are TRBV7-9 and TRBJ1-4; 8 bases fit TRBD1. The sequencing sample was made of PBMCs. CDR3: CASSSGMTGVLEKLFF. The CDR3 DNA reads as TGTGCCAGCAGCTCCGGTATGACAGGGGTGCTCGAAAAACTGTTTTTT.